This T cell receptor beta chain was retrieved from a study of blood T cell repertoires in COVID-19. Study-wide background: Spain, Italy and the United States supplied samples that represented acute and convalescent COVID-19. Sample material is recorded as cDNA or gDNA derived from T cells, B-cell-depleted T cells, or PBMCs.

Sequencing was performed with immunoSEQ multiplex PCR; in TCRdb, only in-frame clones are kept and a portion is missing. The sample contains 160,000 or so clones, around 89% of which appear only once. Germline values: CDR1 SGDLS, CDR2 YYNGEE. Trimming removed 6 bases from V and 4 bases from J, with 16 bases in between. The CDR3 runs 14 residues. The material sequenced was PBMCs or T cells enriched from blood (not recorded which). The clonotype comes from a woman in her 50s who had recovered from COVID-19. This chain connects TRBV9 to TRBJ1-1; D gene unclear. The CDR3 DNA reads TGTGCCAGCACCTACGAAGGTGGAGGCACTGAAGCTTTCTTT. It specifies CASTYEGGGTEAFF.